The 27 T cell receptor beta chains below all came from one sample that was sequenced in a study of read filtering for tumor transcriptome and immune sequencing. From around 440 ng of RNA, a library with molecular barcoded alpha/delta and beta/gamma adaptors was made. Each CDR3 protein gets one entry after TCRdb re-called the reads with MiXCR. The sample records about 37,000 distinct CDR3 sequences, 12% being singletons. The sample taken for sequencing was a population of CD138-negative cells sorted from bone marrow. The receptors derive from a donor over 35 with multiple myeloma.

This clonotype was counted ten times or more. V gene TRBV6-5 combines with J gene TRBJ2-2; D might be TRBD2 (5 bases). Germline CDR1 MNHEY, CDR2 SVGAGI. V was cut by 4 bases and J by 2 bases, with 11 bases left in between. This CDR3 has 15 residues. The CDR3 region is CASSLEGLNTGELFF. The CDR3 DNA is TGTGCCAGCAGTTTAGAGGGCCTTAACACCGGGGAGCTGTTTTTT.

Judged by abundance, this clonotype is medium-sized. The chain uses TRBV5-1 and TRBJ2-1, with D perhaps matching TRBD1 (6 bases). Germline V lookup: CDR1 SGHRS, CDR2 YFSETQ. With 6 bases removed from V and 4 bases from J, the gap between germline ends came to 14 bases. The CDR3 has 14 amino acids. The CDR3 here is CASTPGTKYNEQFF. For the CDR3, the DNA is TGCGCCAGCACCCCCGGGACAAAATACAATGAGCAGTTCTTC.

Of note for this clonotype: A much larger clone sits a single nucleotide away, making a read error possible. The V and J genes are TRBV28 and TRBJ1-1, with a weak D call TRBD1 (5 bases). Germline-derived CDR1 and CDR2 are MDHEN and SYDVKM. The CDR3 has 14 residues. With 3 bases removed from V and 6 bases from J, the gap between germline ends came to 14 bases. CDR3 protein: CASSLGGMWAEAFF. The CDR3 DNA follows: TGTGCCAGCAGTTTGGGGGGTATGTGGGCTGAAGCTTTCTTT.

Notes on this clonotype: This likely came from a read error, as a far larger clone is one base away. The chain uses TRBV7-3 and TRBJ2-1, with 8 nucleotides matching TRBD2. The CDR3 extends over 18 amino acids. Germline values: CDR1 SGHTA, CDR2 FQGTGA. Germline trimming cut 1 base from V and 7 bases from J; bases unmatched to any gene: 15. This CDR3 is CASSLNLLGGGKINEQFF. The DNA for the CDR3 is TGTGCCAGCAGCTTAAATCTCCTTGGCGGGGGGAAGATAAATGAGCAGTTCTTC. Full variable domain (missing parts from reference TRBV7-3 and TRBJ2-1): GAGVSQTPSNKVTEKGKYVELRCDPISGHTALYWYRQSLGQGPEFLIYFQGTGAADDSGLPNDRFFAVRPEGSVSTLKIQRTERGDSAVYLCASSLNLLGGGKINEQFFGPGTRLTVL.

At least ten counts were recorded for this clonotype. The rearrangement links TRBV12-3 or TRBV12-4 to TRBJ2-5; TRBD1 agrees at 12 bases. The CDR3 is 15 residues long. Unmatched junction bases numbered 6, after V lost 5 bases and J lost 5 bases. The CDR3 here is CASSLGTGGLETQYF. The CDR3 region has the DNA TGTGCCAGCAGTCTGGGGACAGGGGGCTTGGAGACCCAGTACTTC.

This sequence joins TRBV12-3 or TRBV12-4 and TRBJ1-3; TRBD1 matches at 7 bases. The CDR3 runs to 17 residues. The J segment lost 3 bases and the V segment lost 5 bases, leaving 13 bases of the junction unmatched. The CDR3 DNA is TGTGCCAGCAGTCCCAGGCAGGGGGTATGGTATGGAAACACCATATATTTT. Encoded protein: CASSPRQGVWYGNTIYF.

At least ten counts were recorded for this clonotype. The chain has TRBV20-1 and TRBJ1-1; possibly TRBD1 for D (5 bases). The germline V and J ends were trimmed by 5 bases and 2 bases, with 9 bases remaining between them. CDR1 is DFQATT and CDR2 is SNEGSKA in the germline V gene (reference sequence). The CDR3 loop spans 12 amino acids. The CDR3 DNA is TGCAGTGCTTCCACAGGTAACACTGAAGCTTTCTTT. This gives the protein CSASTGNTEAFF.

This clonotype was seen many times. The chain has TRBV9 and TRBJ2-7; the D is unclear. The germline gives CDR1 SGDLS, CDR2 YYNGEE. The CDR3 sequence is 13 residues long. Between the trimmed V and J ends, which lost 4 bases and 1 base, there was a span of 9 bases. CDR3 nucleotide sequence: TGTGCCAGCAGCCAGGCCCCTTCCTACGAGCAGTACTTC. Its translation is CASSQAPSYEQYF.

This clonotype has at least ten counts. This rearrangement joins TRBV6-1 to TRBJ2-1, with a tentative D call TRBD1 (5 bases). V lost 7 bases, J lost 4 bases, and 17 bases lay in between. The CDR3 has 15 amino acids. Germline V gives CDR1 MNHNS, CDR2 SASEGT. CDR3 coding DNA: TGTGCCAGCACCCCCAGGGCGTTCGTGTACAATGAGCAGTTCTTC. Translated, it gives CASTPRAFVYNEQFF.

This clonotype was counted at least ten times. V is TRBV18 and J is TRBJ2-6, with no clear D. V was clipped by 3 bases and J by 2 bases, with 5 bases between them. Germline values: CDR1 KGHSH, CDR2 LQKENI. This CDR3 region has 14 residues. The CDR3 coding sequence is TGTGCCAGCTCACCGACGCCTGGGGCCAACGTCCTGACTTTC. Protein: CASSPTPGANVLTF.

Many counts were recorded for this clonotype. V usage is TRBV10-2 and J usage is TRBJ2-2; D unclear. The CDR3 sequence is 11 residues long. Germline CDR1 and CDR2: WSHSY and SAAADI. The ends were cut back, 7 bases at V and 3 bases at J, with 3 bases in the middle. CDR3 DNA sequence: TGCGCCAGCACGTACACCGGGGAGCTGTTTTTT. Translation gives CASTYTGELFF.

Ten or more counts support this clonotype. The genes are TRBV7-8 and TRBJ2-1; 8 bases match TRBD2. The germline V gene has CDR1 SGHVS and CDR2 FQNEAQ. This CDR3 comprises 14 residues. With V trimmed by 9 bases and J by 0 bases, 4 bases remained unmatched. The CDR3 DNA sequence: TGTGCCAGTGCGGGACTAGGCTCCTACAATGAGCAGTTCTTC. Translated: CASAGLGSYNEQFF.

There are many counts of this clonotype. The chain joins TRBV28 to TRBJ2-5, with 8 bases fitting TRBD1. The germline CDR1 and CDR2 sequences are MDHEN and SYDVKM. V trimming: 9 bases; J trimming: 1 base; junction bases outside the gene matches: 10. The CDR3 runs to 15 residues. CDR3 nucleotides: TGTGCCAGTCGGCGACCAGGGGGCGGCCAAGAGACCCAGTACTTC. Amino acids: CASRRPGGGQETQYF.

This clonotype was detected once. The CDR3 sequence is CASRLQGVTGELFF. The CDR3 nucleotides are TGTGCCAGCAGACTTCAGGGAGTCACCGGGGAGCTGTTTTTT. This chain connects TRBV6-5 to TRBJ2-2; the D gene could be TRBD1 or TRBD2 (5 bases each). Germline CDR1 and CDR2: MNHEY and SVGAGI. The V end was cut by 6 bases, the J end by 4 bases, with 12 bases between. The CDR3 loop spans 14 amino acids.

The gene calls are TRBV3-1 and TRBJ1-2, with D perhaps matching TRBD1 (5 bases). CDR3 length equals 17 residues. Trimming removed 2 bases at V and 2 bases at J, with 18 bases between. The germline gives CDR1 LGHDT, CDR2 YNNKEL (reference sequence). The CDR3 nucleotides read TGTGCCAGCAGCCAAACCCCTGGTTTGGGGCGGAACTATGGCTACACCTTC. This gives the protein CASSQTPGLGRNYGYTF.

This clonotype was seen repeatedly, ten times or more. The chain couples TRBV5-4 to TRBJ1-1, with D uncertain. The CDR3 spans 15 residues. Trimming pared 0 bases from V and 0 bases from J, leaving 9 bases between. Germline V gives CDR1 SGHNT, CDR2 YYREEE (reference sequence). CDR3 region: CASSLGELMNTEAFF. CDR3 sequence (DNA): TGTGCCAGCAGCTTGGGCGAGCTCATGAACACTGAAGCTTTCTTT.

This clonotype was counted many times. Here the CDR3 reads CASSQDSVTGTVLIYNEQFF. The CDR3 DNA sequence: TGTGCCAGCAGCCAAGATAGCGTGACAGGGACCGTATTAATATACAATGAGCAGTTCTTC. This chain joins TRBV3-1 and TRBJ2-1, with 7 bases that match TRBD1. With V trimmed by 0 bases and J by 4 bases, 18 bases remained unmatched. The CDR3 sequence is 20 residues long. Germline values: CDR1 LGHDT, CDR2 YNNKEL (reference sequence).

This clonotype was observed many times. V usage is TRBV28 and J usage is TRBJ2-7, with 8 bases identical to TRBD2. The ends lost 9 bases at V and 7 bases at J; junction bases unmatched: 8. This CDR3 contains 12 residues. CDR1 MDHEN and CDR2 SYDVKM come from the germline V gene. Written as DNA, the CDR3 is TGTGCCAGAGCAGGTCGGGAGGGTGAGCAGTACTTC. Its protein is CARAGREGEQYF.

This clonotype has ten or more counts. V usage is TRBV28 and J usage is TRBJ1-1; D remains ambiguous. The CDR3 length is 11 residues. CDR1 and CDR2 (germline): MDHEN, SYDVKM. The V and J ends lost 5 bases and 8 bases respectively, with 9 bases between them. CDR3 in DNA: TGTGCCAGCAGTCCACGGAGGGAAGCTTTCTTT. This translates into CASSPRREAFF. The whole variable domain, filled in from reference TRBV28 and TRBJ1-1, reads DVKVTQSSRYLVKRTGEKVFLECVQDMDHENMFWYRQDPGLGLRLIYFSYDVKMKEKGDIPEGYSVSREKKERFSLILESASTNQTSMYLCASSPRREAFFGQGTRLTVV.

About this clonotype: Possible read error: a much larger clone is one base away. The chain uses TRBV28 and TRBJ2-7; D call uncertain. From germline, CDR1 is MDHEN and CDR2 SYDVKM. V lost 6 bases and J 0 bases, leaving 9 bases between the germline ends. This CDR3 region has 13 residues. The CDR3 DNA follows: TGTGCCAGCAGCCGTCTAAACTCCTACGAGCAGTACTTC. It codes for CASSRLNSYEQYF. The entire variable domain, with the rest obtained from reference TRBV28 and TRBJ2-7, is as follows: DVKVTQSSRYLVKRTGEKVFLECVQDMDHENMFWYRQDPGLGLRLIYFSYDVKMKEKGDIPEGYSVSREKKERFSLILESASTNQTSMYLCASSRLNSYEQYFGPGTRLTVT.

The sample holds many counts of this clonotype. V and J are TRBV5-1 and TRBJ2-3; D may be TRBD1 (6 bases). CDR1 and CDR2 (germline): SGHRS, YFSETQ. The CDR3 sequence is 14 residues long. Deletions cut 3 bases from V and 4 bases from J, with 12 bases between. As DNA, the CDR3 is TGCGCCAGCAGCTACCGGGACAACTCAGATACGCAGTATTTT. It encodes CASSYRDNSDTQYF.

This clonotype was observed many times. The chain links TRBV29-1 to TRBJ2-1, with 8 bases lining up with TRBD2. Germline values: CDR1 SQVTM, CDR2 ANQGSEA. This CDR3 is 12 amino acids long. The CDR3 DNA is TGCAGTTCGGGGGGGTTGGGCAATGAGCAGTTCTTC. Its protein is CSSGGLGNEQFF.

This clonotype was seen ten or more times. The CDR3 nucleotides read TGTGCCAGCAGCTTAGGGGTAGGGTCCACCAACGATGAGCAGTTCTTC. It yields the protein CASSLGVGSTNDEQFF. The rearrangement links TRBV11-2 to TRBJ2-1; D gene ambiguous. Germline V gene data show CDR1 as SGHAT and CDR2 as FQNNGV. The CDR3 runs to 16 residues. The V end lost 1 base, the J end lost 8 bases, and 18 bases lay between the germline ends.

There are a few counts of this clonotype. The conserved final phenylalanine or tryptophan is absent from the CDR3, which likely points to a read error. The J gene is TRBJ2-7, the V gene TRBV29-1; no definite D call. With 3 bases removed from V and 0 bases from J, the gap between germline ends came to 9 bases. CDR1 is SQVTM and CDR2 is ANQGSEA in the germline V gene. CDR3 size: 13 residues. The CDR3 sequence is CSVESPGSYEQYL. DNA of the CDR3: TGCAGCGTTGAGTCCCCGGGCTCCTACGAGCAGTACCTC.

This clonotype was found many times. V and J are TRBV20-1 and TRBJ2-3; 12 nucleotides align to TRBD2. Germline V CDR1 and CDR2: DFQATT, SNEGSKA (reference sequence). The CDR3 runs to 15 residues. V lost 5 bases to trimming and J lost 4 bases; unmatched junction nucleotides: 7. The DNA for the CDR3 is TGCAGTGCTTCTCGGACTAGCGGGGTGGCAGATACGCAGTATTTT. It yields the protein CSASRTSGVADTQYF.

This clonotype appeared a few times. A much larger clone is a single base away; this may be a read error. The chain links TRBV4-1 to TRBJ2-7; the D gene could be TRBD1 or TRBD2 (5 bases each). CDR1 MGHRA and CDR2 YSYEKL come from the germline V gene. The CDR3 extends over 15 amino acids. Trimming left V 8 bases short and J 1 base short, with 18 bases between. DNA for the CDR3: TGCGCCAGCGGCATCCGGGACGGTTCTTCCTACGAGCAGTACTTC. Amino acid sequence: CASGIRDGSSYEQYF.

This clonotype occurred many times. This chain links TRBV3-1 with TRBJ2-1; D is ambiguous. The V and J ends lost 0 bases and 9 bases respectively, with 15 bases between them. Germline V CDR1 and CDR2: LGHDT, YNNKEL (reference sequence). This CDR3 contains 15 residues. CDR3 nucleotides: TGTGCCAGCAGCCAAGATCTGGGTTACAACAGTGAGCAGTTCTTC. Its translation is CASSQDLGYNSEQFF.